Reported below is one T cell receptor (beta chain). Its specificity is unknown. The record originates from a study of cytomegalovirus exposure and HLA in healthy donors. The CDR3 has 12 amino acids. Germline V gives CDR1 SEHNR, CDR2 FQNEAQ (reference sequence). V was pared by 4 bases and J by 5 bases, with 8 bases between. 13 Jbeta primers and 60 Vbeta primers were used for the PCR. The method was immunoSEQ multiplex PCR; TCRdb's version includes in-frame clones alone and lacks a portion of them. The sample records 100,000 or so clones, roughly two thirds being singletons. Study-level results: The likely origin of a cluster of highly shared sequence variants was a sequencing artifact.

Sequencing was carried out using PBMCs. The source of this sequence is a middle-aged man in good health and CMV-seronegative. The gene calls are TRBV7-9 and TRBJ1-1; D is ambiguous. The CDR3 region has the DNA TGTGCCAGCAGCTCCAGCGGGACTGAAGCTTTCTTT. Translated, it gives CASSSSGTEAFF.